This T cell receptor beta chain was identified during a study of cytomegalovirus exposure and HLA in healthy donors. Whole-study results and caveats: The study labeled 164 TCR beta chains cytomegalovirus-associated. Later analysis suggested most CMV-associated TCR beta chains were HLA-restricted. TCR beta V- and J-gene trimming, according to a later analysis, was linked to a missense DCLRE1C variant. Immune exposure was documented only through CMV serostatus.

On this clone itself: Its antigen remains unknown.

The CDR3 length is 15 residues. V lost 0 bases to trimming and J lost 3 bases; unmatched junction nucleotides: 2. The V gene's germline CDR1 is SGHRS and CDR2 YFSETQ. PCR primers comprised 60 Vbeta and 13 Jbeta primers. Assay used: immunoSEQ multiplex PCR; TCRdb lists only in-frame clones, some missing. The sample contains hundreds of thousands of clones, roughly 87% of which appear only once. The sample taken for sequencing was PBMCs. The chain uses TRBV5-1 and TRBJ2-3; 9 positions match TRBD2. The receptor was isolated from a middle-aged man in good health and CMV-seropositive. The CDR3 DNA reads as TGCGCCAGCAGCTTGGTTCTAGCGGGGACAGATACGCAGTATTTT. Its translation: CASSLVLAGTDTQYF.